This entry features one T cell receptor (beta chain) sequence. V shed 3 bases and J shed 8 bases, with 11 bases lying between them. Germline lookup yields CDR1 LNHDA and CDR2 SQIVND (reference sequence). This CDR3 is 14 amino acids long. As originally analysed: From reference gene primer amplification, estimates of nucleated cell counts were derived. Repertoires were generated with immunoSEQ multiplex PCR, while TCRdb's copy carries only in-frame clones and drops some. V and J calls and clone size are copied from that table; D and trimming were computed from the DNA. The sample lists over 95,000 clones; roughly 85% were seen once. This sample is part of a study of blood T cell repertoires in COVID-19. At the level of the study: Specimens from acute and convalescent COVID-19 originated in the United States, Italy and Spain. Sources were T cells, B-cell-depleted T cells, or PBMCs; the material itself was cDNA or gDNA.

The receptor was derived from a human donor in a cohort sampled during active COVID-19. This rearrangement joins TRBV19 to TRBJ1-6; D is undetermined. Sequenced sample: peripheral blood. The CDR3 nucleotides are TGTGCCAGTAGTATCTGGGAGGGTGATTCACCCCTCCACTTT. It encodes CASSIWEGDSPLHF.